This entry describes one TCR beta chain. Treatment here: treatment-naive control, cytoreductive nephrectomy. The patient's renal cell carcinoma had clear cell pathology. The entry originates in a study of radiation and T cells in renal cell carcinoma. V was clipped by 2 bases and J by 8 bases, with 12 bases between them. Germline values: CDR1 MDHEN, CDR2 SYDVKM. CDR3 size: 13 residues. The data were produced by immunoSEQ multiplex PCR, yet TCRdb's version contains in-frame clones alone and is incomplete. The sample has about 16,000 clones, 62% seen once. This receptor was identified in a man aged 60 to 69 with renal cell carcinoma. The chain links TRBV28 to TRBJ1-1; D call uncertain. Material: tumor tissue, obtained from a patient whose treatment was nephrectomy without radiotherapy. The CDR3 nucleotides read TGTGCCAGCAGTTTACTGGATCCGAGGGAAGCTTTCTTT. This sequence encodes CASSLLDPREAFF.